Shown below are 31 T cell receptor beta chains from a single sample sequenced in a study of T cell responses to AZD1222 COVID-19 vaccine. Clones were read by immunoSEQ multiplex PCR, and TCRdb kept only the in-frame ones, dropping some. This sample has tens of thousands of clones, with roughly 82% found just once. Sequences were derived from peripheral blood, sampled on day 0 of AZD1222 vaccination. The receptors here all came from an adult in good health.

This clone was seen a few times. The chain carries TRBV7-3 and TRBJ2-1; 13 bases match TRBD2. Germline values: CDR1 SGHTA, CDR2 FQGTGA. Trimming at V came to 5 bases and at J to 10 bases, leaving 8 bases not matched to a gene. This CDR3 contains 15 residues. CDR3 sequence reads: CASSPTGLAGTEQFF. As DNA, the CDR3 is TGTGCCAGCAGCCCGACGGGACTAGCGGGGACCGAGCAGTTCTTC.

In nucleotides, the CDR3 is TGCAGCGTTGAAGATTGGGGCACAGATACGCAGTATTTT. Residues: CSVEDWGTDTQYF. This chain joins TRBV29-1 and TRBJ2-3; D is unresolved. This CDR3 has 13 residues. Trimming left V 0 bases short and J 1 base short, with 5 bases between. The V gene's germline CDR1 is SQVTM and CDR2 ANQGSEA.

The rearrangement joins TRBV14 to TRBJ1-2; TRBD1 agrees at 9 bases. With V trimmed by 4 bases and J by 8 bases, 8 bases remained unmatched. CDR1 is SGHDN and CDR2 is FVKESK in the germline V gene. This CDR3 comprises 14 residues. The CDR3 loop reads CASSPMDRGVGYTF. CDR3 nucleotides: TGTGCCAGCAGCCCTATGGACAGGGGAGTCGGCTACACCTTC. Variable domain in full (rest from reference TRBV14 and TRBJ1-2): EAGVTQFPSHSVIEKGQTVTLRCDPISGHDNLYWYRRVMGKEIKFLLHFVKESKQDESGMPNNRFLAERTGGTYSTLKVQPAELEDSGVYFCASSPMDRGVGYTFGSGTRLTVV.

The genes are TRBV6-5 and TRBJ2-1; D not resolved. Looked up from germline, CDR1 is MNHEY and CDR2 is SVGAGI. This CDR3 region has 14 residues. V lost 4 bases, J lost 0 bases, and 7 bases lay in between. CDR3 sequence: CASSSAYSYNEQFF. As DNA, the CDR3 is TGTGCCAGCAGTTCGGCGTACTCCTACAATGAGCAGTTCTTC.

The chain combines TRBV6-5 with TRBJ1-6, with D tentatively TRBD1 (6 bases). Trimming took off 8 bases at V and 9 bases at J, with 17 bases between the two ends. Germline loops: CDR1 MNHEY, CDR2 SVGAGI. CDR3 size: 14 residues. In DNA, the CDR3 is TGTGCCAGCCGCTCGGTAACAGGGATTTCACCCCTCCACTTT. It specifies CASRSVTGISPLHF.

The chain couples TRBV7-3 to TRBJ2-2; D is unresolved. Germline CDR1 and CDR2: SGHTA and FQGTGA. The CDR3 is 16 residues long. V was trimmed by 0 bases and J by 7 bases, leaving 15 bases between them. DNA of the CDR3: TGTGCCAGCAGCTTAACAAGTGGCCGAATGTTCGGGGAGCTGTTTTTT. Translating gives CASSLTSGRMFGELFF.

Written as DNA, the CDR3 is TGTGCCAGCAGAAGGCAGGGATCCCTGAACACTGAAGCTTTCTTT. Amino acid sequence: CASRRQGSLNTEAFF. This chain connects TRBV21-1 to TRBJ1-1; TRBD1 is the table's D call and was not checked against the DNA. TRBV21-1 counts as a pseudogene. The CDR3 is made up of 15 amino acids.

The V call is TRBV9, the J call TRBJ1-5, with D possibly being TRBD1 (6 bases). CDR1 and CDR2 from the germline V gene are SGDLS and YYNGEE. CDR3 length equals 14 residues. The V and J ends lost 4 bases and 5 bases respectively, with 13 bases between them. CDR3 sequence (DNA): TGTGCCAGCAGCCCTCGGGGGGGGCATCAGCCCCAGCATTTT. Protein sequence: CASSPRGGHQPQHF. Based on the CDR3 plus reference TRBV9 and TRBJ1-5, the full variable domain is DSGVTQTPKHLITATGQRVTLRCSPRSGDLSVYWYQQSLDQGLQFLIQYYNGEERAKGNILERFSAQQFPDLHSELNLSSLELGDSALYFCASSPRGGHQPQHFGDGTRLSIL.

This clone was observed a few times. The CDR3 sequence: CASSGDGKEGYTF. The CDR3, as DNA: TGTGCCAGCAGCGGGGACGGAAAAGAAGGCTACACCTTC. The gene calls are TRBV2 and TRBJ1-2; D is perhaps TRBD1 (5 bases). The CDR3 spans 13 residues. Germline V gene sequence: CDR1 SNHLY, CDR2 FYNNEI. The V end lost 6 bases, the J end lost 8 bases, and 16 bases lay between the germline ends.

This chain uses TRBV11-3 with TRBJ2-7; TRBD2 matches at 9 bases. This CDR3 has 13 residues. V gave up 8 bases and J gave up 7 bases; unmatched junction bases: 9. CDR1 and CDR2 (germline): SGHNT, YENEEA. CDR3: CASGAAGGREQYF. The CDR3 nucleotides are TGTGCCAGCGGAGCCGCGGGGGGGCGTGAGCAGTACTTC.

The rearrangement uses TRBV30 and TRBJ1-1; TRBD1 is a possible D gene (5 bases). The V and J ends lost 0 bases and 11 bases respectively, with 16 bases between them. The CDR3 totals 13 residues. CDR1 and CDR2 (germline): GTSNPN, SVGIG (reference sequence). The CDR3 DNA reads as TGTGCCTGGAGTGTACAGGCGTGGGGTGGGGCTTTCTTT. Translated: CAWSVQAWGGAFF. Full variable domain (outside the CDR3, taken from reference TRBV30 and TRBJ1-1): SQTIHQWPATLVQPVGSPLSLECTVEGTSNPNLYWYRQAAGRGLQLLFYSVGIGQISSEVPQNLSASRPQDRQFILSSKKLLLSDSGFYLCAWSVQAWGGAFFGQGTRLTVV.

The CDR3 nucleotides are TGTGCCAGCAATCCGGGGTCAGTCTATAATTCACCCCTCCACTTT. It is translated as CASNPGSVYNSPLHF. The rearrangement links TRBV2 to TRBJ1-6; D call uncertain. Trimming left V 7 bases short and J 3 bases short, with 13 bases between. The CDR3 sequence is 15 residues long. CDR1 and CDR2 from the germline V gene are SNHLY and FYNNEI. Looking up the rest from reference TRBV2 and TRBJ1-6 gives the full variable domain: EPEVTQTPSHQVTQMGQEVILRCVPISNHLYFYWYRQILGQKVEFLVSFYNNEISEKSEIFDDQFSVERPDGSNFTLKIRSTKLEDSAMYFCASNPGSVYNSPLHFGNGTRLTVT.

The chain recombines TRBV4-1 with TRBJ1-5, with TRBD1 as a possible D gene (5 bases). The V gene lost 4 bases and the J gene lost 2 bases, with 12 bases spanning the gap. The CDR3 is 15 amino acids. Germline V gene lookup returns CDR1 MGHRA and CDR2 YSYEKL. As DNA, the CDR3 is TGCGCCAGCAGCCCCGGGAGGGGCGGCAATCAGCCCCAGCATTTT. This sequence encodes CASSPGRGGNQPQHF.

The chain couples TRBV3-1 (or the pseudogene TRBV3-2) to TRBJ1-6; D gene ambiguous. V lost 0 bases and J lost 7, with 7 bases in between. There are 14 residues in the CDR3. The germline CDR1 and CDR2 sequences are LGHDT and YNNKEL (reference sequence). In nucleotides, the CDR3 is TGTGCCAGCAGCCAAGATTATGGCAATTCACCCCTCCACTTT. This translates into CASSQDYGNSPLHF.

The J gene is TRBJ2-1, the V gene TRBV11-3; a weak D match, TRBD2 (5 bases). The germline gives CDR1 SGHNT, CDR2 YENEEA. Trimming took 6 bases from V and 2 from J, leaving 8 bases between them. CDR3 length equals 13 residues. CDR3 loop: CASRGDTYNEQFF. The CDR3, as DNA: TGTGCCAGCAGGGGAGACACCTACAATGAGCAGTTCTTC.

CDR3 in DNA: TGTGCCTGGAGGGAGCGTGGGGATCCCTATGGCTACACCTTC. This codes for CAWRERGDPYGYTF. This chain uses TRBV30 with TRBJ1-2; no reliable D call. Trimming shortened V by 3 bases and J by 4 bases, and 15 bases separated the two germline ends. From germline, CDR1 is GTSNPN and CDR2 SVGIG (reference sequence). CDR3 length: 14 amino acids.

The chain recombines TRBV29-1 with TRBJ2-7, with D possibly matching TRBD2 (6 bases). V was clipped by 1 base and J by 0 bases, with 10 bases between them. The CDR3 is made up of 14 amino acids. Germline CDR1 reads SQVTM; CDR2 reads ANQGSEA. In nucleotides, the CDR3 is TGCAGCGTTGAAGCGGGGGTGAACTCCTACGAGCAGTACTTC. Its translation is CSVEAGVNSYEQYF.

This clone is a singleton in its sample. The V call is TRBV11-2, the J call TRBJ2-7; D remains unclear. Trimming shortened V by 1 base and J by 3 bases, and 10 bases separated the two germline ends. The CDR3 runs 14 residues. CDR1 SGHAT and CDR2 FQNNGV come from the germline V gene. As DNA, the CDR3 is TGTGCCAGCAGCTTAGGAGGCACCTACTACGAGCAGTACTTC. Amino acids: CASSLGGTYYEQYF. The full variable domain, in which reference TRBV11-2 and TRBJ2-7 provide the parts outside the CDR3, is EAGVAQSPRYKIIEKRQSVAFWCNPISGHATLYWYQQILGQGPKLLIQFQNNGVVDDSQLPKDRFSAERLKGVDSTLKIQPAKLEDSAVYLCASSLGGTYYEQYFGPGTRLTVT.

The rearrangement uses TRBV11-1 and TRBJ2-2, with unresolved D. V was shortened by 0 bases and J by 7 bases, with 0 bases between the two germline ends. The CDR3 loop spans 11 amino acids. Per germline, CDR1 SGHAT and CDR2 FQDESV (reference sequence). The DNA of the CDR3 is TGTGCCAGCAGCTTAGCCGGGGAGCTGTTTTTT. Residues: CASSLAGELFF.

J is TRBJ1-4 and V is TRBV3-1 (or the pseudogene TRBV3-2), with TRBD1 matching 10 bases. The germline V gene encodes CDR1 LGHDT and CDR2 YNNKEL (reference sequence). V dropped 1 base and J dropped 7; count of bases not matched to a gene: 6. This CDR3 spans 16 amino acids. DNA for the CDR3: TGTGCCAGCAGCCAAGGGATAGGGACAGGGGTTGAAAAACTGTTTTTT. This gives the protein CASSQGIGTGVEKLFF.

The chain combines TRBV28 with TRBJ2-5; 9 nucleotides agree with TRBD1. CDR3 length: 15 amino acids. Unmatched junction bases numbered 9, after V lost 5 bases and J lost 5 bases. Germline V lookup: CDR1 MDHEN, CDR2 SYDVKM. CDR3 region: CASSTRQGDEETQYF. CDR3 nucleotide sequence: TGTGCCAGCAGTACTCGACAGGGGGATGAGGAGACCCAGTACTTC.

The rearrangement links TRBV5-5 to TRBJ2-3; D might be TRBD1 (5 bases). V was cut by 2 bases and J by 1 base, with 5 bases left in between. The CDR3 length is 13 residues. CDR1 and CDR2 from the germline V gene are SGHKS and YYEKEE (reference sequence). CDR3 in amino acids: CASSLGGTDTQYF. DNA of the CDR3: TGTGCCAGCAGCTTAGGGGGCACAGATACGCAGTATTTT.

The chain has TRBV11-2 and TRBJ2-2; 8 bases fit TRBD2. The germline CDR1 and CDR2 sequences are SGHAT and FQNNGV. The CDR3 contains 15 residues. Trimming removed 5 bases from V and 4 bases from J; junction bases left unmatched: 6. The CDR3 protein is CASSPRGGATGELFF. The CDR3 DNA is TGTGCCAGCAGCCCCCGGGGGGGGGCCACCGGGGAGCTGTTTTTT.

The CDR3 coding sequence is TGCAGCGTGAGACAGGGAGATAATTCACCCCTCCACTTT. Amino acids: CSVRQGDNSPLHF. The chain has TRBV29-1 and TRBJ1-6; 7 bases line up with TRBD1. CDR1 and CDR2 (germline): SQVTM, ANQGSEA. Trimming took 6 bases from V and 5 from J; bases not matched to a gene: 4. The CDR3 spans 13 residues.

This clone is a singleton in its sample. The chain carries TRBV19 and TRBJ1-1; 7 positions match TRBD1. J lost 3 bases, V lost 5 bases, and 9 bases had no gene match. The CDR3 has 15 residues. CDR1 LNHDA and CDR2 SQIVND come from the germline V gene (reference sequence). DNA of the CDR3: TGTGCCAGTAGTGTATACAGGGGAGGGGACACTGAAGCTTTCTTT. Protein sequence: CASSVYRGGDTEAFF.

This clone was picked up a small number of times. V gene TRBV24-1 combines with J gene TRBJ2-5, with D perhaps TRBD2 (5 bases). The CDR3 contains 13 residues. The germline gives CDR1 KGHDR, CDR2 SFDVKD. V shed 5 bases and J shed 5 bases, with 11 bases lying between them. CDR3 DNA sequence: TGTGCCACCAGTGGTGAGAGGGTGGAGACCCAGTACTTC. Amino acids: CATSGERVETQYF.

The V gene is TRBV20-1, the J gene TRBJ1-1; D call uncertain. The V end lost 3 bases, the J end lost 11 bases, and 13 bases lay between the germline ends. CDR3 length: 11 amino acids. Germline V gene lookup returns CDR1 DFQATT and CDR2 SNEGSKA (reference sequence). The CDR3 loop reads CSASVGIEAFF. CDR3 sequence (DNA): TGCAGTGCTAGTGTCGGGATCGAGGCTTTCTTT.

The chain uses TRBV9 and TRBJ2-7; D ambiguous. The CDR3 spans 15 residues. Trimming removed 0 bases from V and 0 bases from J, with 10 bases in between. Germline CDR1 reads SGDLS; CDR2 reads YYNGEE. As DNA, the CDR3 is TGTGCCAGCAGCGTAGATCAGTCAATCTCCTACGAGCAGTACTTC. This sequence encodes CASSVDQSISYEQYF.

The CDR3 sequence is CASSATGHNKNIQYF. The CDR3 region has the DNA TGTGCCAGCTCAGCGACAGGGCACAACAAAAACATTCAGTACTTC. The chain uses TRBV18 and TRBJ2-4; 7 bases match TRBD1. Germline-derived CDR1 and CDR2 are KGHSH and LQKENI. Losses at the gene ends were 5 bases for V and 3 bases for J; bases not matched to a gene: 7. This CDR3 is built from 15 residues.

V and J are TRBV5-6 and TRBJ1-1, with D unresolved. The germline V gene has CDR1 SGHDT and CDR2 YYEEEE. V gave up 4 bases and J gave up 8 bases, with 15 bases separating them. The CDR3 totals 13 residues. The CDR3 is CASSLTVSGEAFF. The CDR3 bases are TGTGCCAGCAGCCTAACCGTCTCGGGGGAAGCTTTCTTT.

V is TRBV9 and J is TRBJ2-7; TRBD2 matches at 8 bases. The V gene end was trimmed by 6 bases and the J gene end by 5 bases; junction bases not matched to a gene: 4. Per the germline V gene, CDR1 is SGDLS and CDR2 is YYNGEE. This CDR3 region has 12 residues. CDR3 sequence: CASISGGDEQYF. CDR3 bases: TGTGCCAGCATAAGCGGGGGCGACGAGCAGTACTTC.